A single sample gave rise to the 16 T cell receptor beta chains below, sequenced in a study of cytotoxic CD8 clonotypes in ibrutinib-treated CLL (dated by TCRdb to about 2021). The sample's time point, from its label and the paper: 24 months on ibrutinib. The library was made by the immunoSEQ multiplex PCR assay. TCRdb limited this immuneACCESS table to in-frame rearrangements with V and J called. A share of clones is missing; checked studies link under half to unresolved V genes, and the rest is unexplained. The sample profile shows 100,000 to 150,000 clones; 80% to 90% of them were found once. Jointly, the top ten make up about 2% of the sample. The sequenced sample was PBMCs, obtained after 24 months of ibrutinib treatment. Receptor source: a human donor with chronic lymphocytic leukemia.

As for this clone: At the DNA level, this CDR3 is encoded by other sequences in the same sample as well. The V gene is TRBV9, the J gene TRBJ2-7, with D perhaps TRBD1 (5 bases). V was cut by 0 bases and J by 6 bases, with 7 bases left in between. CDR1 SGDLS and CDR2 YYNGEE come from the germline V gene. The CDR3 is made up of 12 amino acids. Here the CDR3 reads CASSVERGEQYF. DNA of the CDR3: TGTGCCAGCAGCGTAGAAAGGGGCGAGCAGTACTTC.

The chain recombines TRBV2 with TRBJ2-5, with D hard to call. This CDR3 contains 17 residues. V lost 7 bases and J 2 bases, leaving 23 bases between the germline ends. Germline-derived CDR1 and CDR2 are SNHLY and FYNNEI. In nucleotides, the CDR3 is TGTGCCAGCAAGGAACGGTATCAGCTGGCCATTCAAGAGACCCAGTACTTC. Residues: CASKERYQLAIQETQYF.

This chain links TRBV7-8 with TRBJ1-1; 10 bases line up with TRBD1. Per germline, CDR1 SGHVS and CDR2 FQNEAQ. This CDR3 spans 15 amino acids. Unmatched junction bases numbered 5, after V lost 4 bases and J lost 3 bases. CDR3 protein: CASSSRQGADTEAFF. CDR3 nucleotides: TGTGCCAGCAGCTCCCGACAGGGGGCGGACACTGAAGCTTTCTTT.

The V gene is TRBV28, the J gene TRBJ2-5, with 7 nucleotides matching TRBD1. Germline lookup yields CDR1 MDHEN and CDR2 SYDVKM. Germline trimming cut 7 bases from V and 7 bases from J; bases unmatched to any gene: 9. The CDR3 runs to 13 residues. CDR3 protein: CASKETGKGTQYF. The CDR3 DNA sequence: TGTGCCAGCAAGGAGACAGGGAAGGGGACCCAGTACTTC.

V is TRBV9 and J is TRBJ2-5, with 8 bases matching TRBD2. Trimming took 2 bases from V and 1 from J; bases not matched to a gene: 1. CDR3 length equals 14 residues. CDR1 SGDLS and CDR2 YYNGEE come from the germline V gene. The CDR3 spells CASSVREGQETQYF. The CDR3 DNA reads as TGTGCCAGCAGCGTCCGGGAGGGCCAAGAGACCCAGTACTTC.

The chain recombines TRBV29-1 with TRBJ2-1; TRBD2 agrees at 9 bases. The CDR3 is 14 residues long. The V and J ends lost 5 bases and 6 bases, in that order; junction bases with no gene match: 8. Germline CDR1 reads SQVTM; CDR2 reads ANQGSEA. CDR3 in amino acids: CSVRGGRASNEQFF. For the CDR3, the DNA is TGCAGCGTTCGGGGCGGGAGGGCCTCCAATGAGCAGTTCTTC.

The gene calls are TRBV9 and TRBJ2-7, with TRBD2 matching 14 bases. The CDR3 contains 15 residues. Germline V CDR1 and CDR2: SGDLS, YYNGEE. V lost 4 bases to trimming and J lost 5 bases; unmatched junction nucleotides: 5. The CDR3 sequence is CASSSGTSGSHEQYF. DNA for the CDR3: TGTGCCAGCAGCTCCGGGACTAGCGGGAGCCACGAGCAGTACTTC.

The rearrangement links TRBV28 to TRBJ1-1; TRBD1 agrees at 7 bases. The CDR3 sequence is 13 residues long. The ends lost 5 bases at V and 10 bases at J; junction bases unmatched: 10. The germline V gene encodes CDR1 MDHEN and CDR2 SYDVKM. CDR3 coding DNA: TGTGCCAGCAGTATACCGGGAACAGGGGTAGCTTTCTTT. As protein: CASSIPGTGVAFF.

The chain recombines TRBV27 with TRBJ2-1, with TRBD1 as a possible D gene (5 bases). Trimming removed 5 bases at V and 4 bases at J, with 12 bases between. CDR1 MNHEY and CDR2 SMNVEV come from the germline V gene (reference sequence). The CDR3 has 14 residues. The DNA of the CDR3 is TGTGCCAGCAGTAGCCCGGACACGTACAATGAGCAGTTCTTC. Protein: CASSSPDTYNEQFF.

This clone was seen once. The chain couples TRBV11-2 to TRBJ2-5; 10 bases align to TRBD1. CDR1 and CDR2 from the germline V gene are SGHAT and FQNNGV. V lost 5 bases to trimming and J lost 4 bases; unmatched junction nucleotides: 10. The CDR3 runs to 16 residues. CDR3: CASSLGQGVTRETQYF. As DNA, the CDR3 is TGTGCCAGCAGCCTAGGACAGGGGGTCACGAGAGAGACCCAGTACTTC.

This chain uses TRBV2 with TRBJ2-2, with 8 nucleotides matching TRBD1. V lost 6 bases, J lost 0 bases, and 0 bases stayed unmatched. The CDR3 totals 14 residues. Germline V gene lookup returns CDR1 SNHLY and CDR2 FYNNEI. The DNA of the CDR3 is TGTGCCAGCAGGACAGGGGCGAACACCGGGGAGCTGTTTTTT. Translation gives CASRTGANTGELFF.

This chain connects TRBV6-5 to TRBJ2-1, with 7 bases matching TRBD2. CDR1 is MNHEY, CDR2 SVGAGI, per germline. V lost 6 bases to trimming and J lost 12 bases; unmatched junction nucleotides: 14. The CDR3 loop spans 14 amino acids. As DNA, the CDR3 is TGTGCCAGCAGCCAAGGGACTAAAGTCGGACGGCAGTTCTTC. Its translation is CASSQGTKVGRQFF.

The gene calls are TRBV4-2 and TRBJ1-5; TRBD1 is a possible D gene (6 bases). The germline V gene encodes CDR1 LGHNA and CDR2 YNFKEQ. CDR3 length: 15 amino acids. Trimming took 0 bases from V and 2 from J, leaving 8 bases between them. Here the CDR3 reads CASSQEEGGNQPQHF. CDR3 coding DNA: TGTGCCAGCAGCCAAGAAGAGGGGGGCAATCAGCCCCAGCATTTT.

The J gene is TRBJ2-7, the V gene TRBV28; 11 bases are shared with TRBD1. The CDR3 is 15 residues long. Germline trimming cut 7 bases from V and 4 bases from J; bases unmatched to any gene: 9. CDR1 is MDHEN and CDR2 is SYDVKM in the germline V gene. In DNA, the CDR3 is TGTGCCAGCACGAGGACAGGGGGCGCAAAATACGAGCAGTACTTC. Encoded protein: CASTRTGGAKYEQYF.

This clone was detected once. This rearrangement joins TRBV19 to TRBJ2-1; 9 nucleotides agree with TRBD2. The length of the CDR3 is 16 residues. Unmatched junction bases numbered 15, after V lost 7 bases and J lost 8 bases. Germline assignment: CDR1 LNHDA and CDR2 SQIVND (reference sequence). The CDR3 spells CASTDLGGRAIDEQFF. CDR3 sequence (DNA): TGTGCCAGTACCGACCTCGGCGGGAGGGCAATCGATGAGCAGTTCTTC.

The chain has TRBV18 and TRBJ2-7, with no clear D. CDR1 and CDR2 from the germline V gene are KGHSH and LQKENI. Between the trimmed V and J ends, which lost 3 bases and 6 bases, there was a span of 9 bases. The CDR3 loop spans 12 amino acids. CDR3 nucleotide sequence: TGTGCCAGCTCACCCGACTTAGGCGAGCAGTACTTC. It codes for CASSPDLGEQYF.